A selection of T cell receptor beta chains follows, all from one sample in a study of tissue T cells after allogeneic stem cell transplantation. Clones were read by immunoSEQ multiplex PCR, and TCRdb kept only the in-frame ones, dropping some. The sample has fewer than 9,500 clones; 78% are singletons. Sequences were derived from skin, sampled at autopsy. The receptors here all came from a male patient at least 60 years old with steroid-refractory graft-versus-host disease after an allogeneic stem cell transplant. Some T cells may be supplied by the graft donor. The CDR3 runs from the conserved cysteine through the conserved F or W. Fields, in order: D gene, V gene, J gene, clone size, CDR3 protein, CDR3 DNA. A D gene is named only where the DNA matches it firmly. Clone sizes are given selectively: once, few, many, or a class where the clone is expanded.

-	TRBV3-1/TRBV3-2	TRBJ1-3	-	CASSPDAGGNTIYF	TGTGCCAGCAGCCCAGACGCTGGTGGAAACACCATATATTTT
-	TRBV7-8	TRBJ1-2	-	CASSLAQEGAWGYTF	TGTGCCAGCAGCTTAGCCCAAGAAGGGGCTTGGGGCTACACCTTC
TRBD2	TRBV7-9	TRBJ2-3	few	CASSLSLAGGTTDTQYF	TGTGCCAGCAGCTTATCACTAGCGGGGGGTACCACAGATACGCAGTATTTT
TRBD2	TRBV4-1	TRBJ2-5	once	CASSQETSGGRETQYF	TGCGCCAGCAGCCAAGAGACTAGCGGGGGGCGGGAGACCCAGTACTTC
TRBD1	TRBV9	TRBJ2-7	-	CASSVGTGIYEQYF	TGTGCCAGCAGCGTAGGGACAGGGATCTACGAGCAGTACTTC
TRBD1	TRBV28	TRBJ2-1	few	CASSLLAGGNNEQFF	TGTGCCAGCAGTTTATTGGCAGGGGGCAACAATGAGCAGTTCTTC
-	TRBV11-1	TRBJ2-1	-	CASSSSRTSSYNEQFF	TGTGCCAGCAGCTCTTCTAGAACAAGCTCCTACAATGAGCAGTTCTTC
TRBD2	TRBV5-6	TRBJ2-7	-	CASSSTGGVRGEQYF	TGTGCCAGCAGCTCTACCGGGGGGGTACGAGGCGAGCAGTACTTC
TRBD1	TRBV12-3/TRBV12-4	TRBJ2-7	-	CASSLGQGKYF	TGTGCCAGCAGTTTAGGACAGGGGAAGTACTTC
TRBD1	TRBV10-3	TRBJ1-3	-	CATGTVMGNTIYF	TGTGCCACGGGGACAGTGATGGGAAACACCATATATTTT
-	TRBV28	TRBJ2-5	-	CASSLGGGRGETQYF	TGTGCCAGCAGTTTGGGGGGTGGACGAGGAGAGACCCAGTACTTC
-	TRBV19	TRBJ1-1	-	CASKTGGTEAFF	TGTGCCAGTAAAACGGGGGGCACTGAAGCTTTCTTT
-	TRBV6-2/TRBV6-3	TRBJ2-2	-	CASSYPGELFF	TGTGCCAGCAGTTACCCCGGGGAGCTGTTTTTT
-	TRBV30	TRBJ1-2	-	CAWSVLGRRGYTF	TGTGCCTGGAGTGTACTCGGGCGGAGGGGCTACACCTTC
-	TRBV10-2	TRBJ1-1	-	CASSQWSEAFF	TGCGCCAGCAGTCAATGGAGTGAAGCTTTCTTT
-	TRBV6-2/TRBV6-3	TRBJ2-5	large	CASSIIGETQYF	TGTGCCAGCAGCATTATAGGAGAGACCCAGTACTTC
-	TRBV30	TRBJ1-6	-	CAWSGRQRLNSPLHF	TGTGCCTGGAGTGGAAGACAGAGACTGAATTCACCCCTCCACTTT
-	TRBV11-2	TRBJ1-5	once	CASSQMGRQFNQPQHF	TGTGCCAGCAGCCAGATGGGACGACAGTTCAATCAGCCCCAGCATTTT
TRBD1	TRBV7-3	TRBJ1-3	-	CASSYGTGTGNTIYF	TGTGCCAGCAGCTACGGGACAGGCACTGGAAACACCATATATTTT
-	TRBV19	TRBJ1-2	-	CASSIGAGLYGYTF	TGTGCCAGTAGTATAGGCGCGGGGCTCTATGGCTACACCTTC
-	TRBV19	TRBJ1-5	few	CASKALGGQPQHF	TGTGCCAGTAAAGCTCTCGGGGGTCAGCCCCAGCATTTT
TRBD1	TRBV9	TRBJ2-7	-	CAFSSGTDYEQYF	TGTGCCTTTTCTTCCGGGACAGACTACGAGCAGTACTTC
-	TRBV7-2	TRBJ1-6	medium-sized	CASSLGARGSYNSPLHF	TGTGCCAGCAGCTTAGGAGCCAGAGGCTCCTATAATTCACCCCTCCACTTT
-	TRBV11-1	TRBJ2-1	-	CASSLAQHSYNEQFF	TGTGCCAGCAGCTTAGCTCAGCACTCCTACAATGAGCAGTTCTTC
-	TRBV11-2	TRBJ1-3	-	CASSYLFQDRASKDSGNTIYF	TGTGCCAGCAGTTATCTCTTCCAGGACAGAGCTTCGAAAGACTCTGGAAACACCATATATTTT
TRBD1	TRBV30	TRBJ1-5	-	CAWSHQGVQPQHF	TGTGCCTGGTCCCACCAGGGGGTGCAGCCCCAGCATTTT
-	TRBV10-3	TRBJ2-4	-	CAISVSSKNIQYF	TGTGCCATCAGTGTCTCGAGCAAAAACATTCAGTACTTC
TRBD1	TRBV5-6	TRBJ2-7	-	CASSLAQGSHEQYF	TGTGCCAGCAGCTTGGCACAGGGGTCCCACGAGCAGTACTTC
TRBD1	TRBV28	TRBJ1-2	-	CAGRGPNYGYTF	TGTGCCGGAAGGGGGCCTAACTATGGCTACACCTTC
TRBD2	TRBV13	TRBJ2-3	-	CASSPVGLAGGPQDTQYF	TGTGCCAGCAGCCCAGTGGGACTAGCGGGGGGGCCGCAAGATACGCAGTATTTT
-	TRBV5-4	TRBJ2-5	few	CASSLGGIQETQYF	TGTGCCAGCAGCTTGGGAGGGATCCAAGAGACCCAGTACTTC
-	TRBV11-2	TRBJ1-4	-	CASSLLNEKLFF	TGTGCCAGCAGCTTGCTTAATGAAAAACTGTTTTTT
-	TRBV18	TRBJ1-3	-	CASSRDTGTAGNTIYF	TGTGCCAGCTCACGCGACACAGGGACGGCCGGAAACACCATATATTTT
TRBD2	TRBV5-8	TRBJ2-3	-	CASSWGSGLAGNTDTQYF	TGTGCCAGCAGCTGGGGGTCGGGACTAGCGGGCAACACAGATACGCAGTATTTT
-	TRBV7-9	TRBJ2-2	-	CASSSVDSGELFF	TGTGCCAGCAGCTCTGTGGATTCGGGGGAGCTGTTTTTT
-	TRBV7-6	TRBJ1-1	-	CASSSQGESNTEAFF	TGTGCCAGCAGCTCTCAGGGAGAGAGCAACACTGAAGCTTTCTTT
-	TRBV3-1/TRBV3-2	TRBJ2-7	once	CASSQAPPVAGYEQYF	TGTGCCAGCAGCCAAGCCCCTCCCGTTGCGGGCTACGAGCAGTACTTC
-	TRBV15	TRBJ2-5	few	CATSRDRRQQETQYF	TGTGCCACCAGCAGAGATCGTCGACAGCAAGAGACCCAGTACTTC
-	TRBV5-1	TRBJ2-1	-	CASSLAGQYNEQFF	TGCGCCAGCAGCTTGGCCGGGCAATACAATGAGCAGTTCTTC
-	TRBV7-9	TRBJ1-1	few	CASSPRNTEAFF	TGTGCCAGCAGCCCCCGGAACACTGAAGCTTTCTTT
TRBD1	TRBV4-2	TRBJ1-1	medium-sized	CASSQDIGTESAFF	TGTGCCAGCAGCCAAGATATCGGGACAGAGTCGGCTTTCTTT
-	TRBV12-3/TRBV12-4	TRBJ1-2	-	CASSLGGFGYTF	TGTGCCAGCAGTTTAGGAGGCTTTGGCTACACCTTC